What follows are 25 T cell receptor beta chains derived from one specimen sequenced in a study of T cells in Graves' hyperthyroidism and ophthalmopathy (dated by TCRdb to the late 2010s). Library preparation used multiplex PCR. Sequencer: Illumina HiSeq 2000. The TCR beta CDR3 regions were amplified from RNA transcripts. The first round of RT-PCR for the TCR CDR3 was performed with the HTBI primer set and the Qiagen OneStep RT-PCR kit. The public sequencing data were trimmed at Q25 with fastp and processed into clonotypes with MiXCR by TCRdb, which kept only in-frame beta chains. Rows merge per CDR3 protein into single entries with the most common DNA and genes. The sample table shows a few hundred thousand distinct CDR3 sequences, and 18% are seen once. The ten most abundant clones make up about 45% of the sample. Sequenced material: blood. The receptors shown here come from a man between 35 and 55 years old with Graves' hyperthyroidism.

Many counts were recorded for this clonotype. The rearrangement uses TRBV3-1 and TRBJ1-1; D is unresolved. Trimming left V 1 base short and J 6 bases short, with 12 bases between. This CDR3 spans 14 amino acids. Germline V CDR1 and CDR2: LGHDT, YNNKEL (reference sequence). The DNA of the CDR3 is TGTGCCAGCAGCCAAGGTAGCAGTAGGGCTGAAGCTTTCTTT. This codes for CASSQGSSRAEAFF.

This clonotype was detected ten times or more. The rearrangement uses TRBV3-1 and TRBJ1-1, with no clear D. V gave up 3 bases and J gave up 0 bases, with 5 bases separating them. CDR1 LGHDT and CDR2 YNNKEL come from the germline V gene (reference sequence). This CDR3 is 13 amino acids long. The CDR3, as DNA: TGTGCCAGCAGCCAGGCAGTGAACACTGAAGCTTTCTTT. It is translated as CASSQAVNTEAFF.

This clonotype has a count of ten or more. The chain employs TRBV5-5 and TRBJ2-2, with TRBD1 matching 7 bases. The J segment lost 1 base and the V segment lost 5 bases, leaving 2 bases of the junction unmatched. The CDR3 loop spans 14 amino acids. CDR1 and CDR2 (germline): SGHKS, YYEKEE (reference sequence). CDR3 amino acids: CASRNRGNTGELFF. The CDR3 bases are TGTGCCAGCAGGAACAGGGGGAACACCGGGGAGCTGTTTTTT.

V gene TRBV18 combines with J gene TRBJ2-2; 10 nucleotides match TRBD1. The V gene's germline CDR1 is KGHSH and CDR2 LQKENI. The CDR3 length is 15 residues. V lost 5 bases to trimming and J lost 4 bases; unmatched junction nucleotides: 4. The CDR3 sequence is CASSTTGGVTGELFF. CDR3 DNA sequence: TGTGCCAGCTCAACGACAGGGGGCGTCACCGGGGAGCTGTTTTTT.

The table lists this clonotype with many counts. The chain combines TRBV5-1 with TRBJ2-3; TRBD1 or TRBD2 may be the D gene (5 bases each). V dropped 5 bases and J dropped 2 bases, with 12 bases sitting between them. The length of the CDR3 is 14 residues. Germline values: CDR1 SGHRS, CDR2 YFSETQ. Here the CDR3 DNA reads TGCGCCAGCAGTATAAGGGGAGACACAGATACGCAGTATTTT. Its translation: CASSIRGDTDTQYF. Full variable domain (rest looked up from reference TRBV5-1 and TRBJ2-3): KAGVTQTPRYLIKTRGQQVTLSCSPISGHRSVSWYQQTPGQGLQFLFEYFSETQRNKGNFPGRFSGRQFSNSRSEMNVSTLELGDSALYLCASSIRGDTDTQYFGPGTRLTVL.

The CDR3 coding sequence is TGTGCCAGCAGCTCTGGGTGGGGGAACACCGGGGAGCTGTTTTTT. Translating it yields CASSSGWGNTGELFF. The genes are TRBV7-2 and TRBJ2-2; D ambiguous. Germline-derived CDR1 and CDR2 are SGHTA and FQGNSA. This CDR3 region has 15 residues. Trimming removed 4 bases at V and 1 base at J, with 10 bases between.

The chain is built from TRBV4-3 and TRBJ2-3; D is perhaps TRBD2 (6 bases). The germline CDR1 and CDR2 sequences are LGHNA and YSLEER. V was trimmed by 3 bases and J by 2 bases, leaving 9 bases between them. The CDR3 contains 14 residues. The CDR3 sequence: CASSHIADTDTQYF. The CDR3 DNA follows: TGCGCCAGCAGCCATATAGCGGACACAGATACGCAGTATTTT.

The V gene is TRBV6-1, the J gene TRBJ1-6; 7 bases match TRBD1. This CDR3 spans 12 amino acids. Germline CDR1 MNHNS, CDR2 SASEGT. The CDR3 DNA follows: TGTGCAACGGCAGGGGGGAATTCACCCCTCCACTTT. It encodes CATAGGNSPLHF.

This clonotype was seen many times. This chain joins TRBV30 and TRBJ1-3; D is unclear. V lost 1 base and J lost 0, with 7 bases in between. This CDR3 is 14 amino acids long. The germline V gene has CDR1 GTSNPN and CDR2 SVGIG (reference sequence). CDR3 amino acids: CAWSGMDSGNTIYF. CDR3 nucleotides: TGTGCCTGGAGTGGAATGGACTCTGGAAACACCATATATTTT.

This clonotype was counted ten times or more. The V and J genes are TRBV20-1 and TRBJ2-3; 12 bases align to TRBD2. Germline trimming cut 4 bases from V and 1 base from J; bases unmatched to any gene: 12. This CDR3 has 18 residues. Per germline, CDR1 DFQATT and CDR2 SNEGSKA (reference sequence). Here the CDR3 reads CSATSASGGAVGTDTQYF. The CDR3, as DNA: TGCAGTGCTACATCGGCTAGCGGGGGGGCCGTGGGCACAGATACGCAGTATTTT.

On this clonotype itself: This may stem from a read error, because a much larger clone lies one nucleotide away. This is likely a read error, given that the CDR3 carries no conserved phenylalanine or tryptophan at its end. The J gene is TRBJ1-1, the V gene TRBV6-1; 10 bases agree with TRBD1. Germline assignment: CDR1 MNHNS and CDR2 SASEGT. The CDR3 loop spans 17 amino acids. Losses at the gene ends were 3 bases for V and 0 bases for J; bases not matched to a gene: 7. As DNA, the CDR3 is TGTGCCAGCAGTGATCCCGACAGGGGGCGAGTGAACACTGAAGCTTTCTCT. Translated: CASSDPDRGRVNTEAFS.

The chain has TRBV20-1 and TRBJ1-6; TRBD1 agrees at 7 bases. Germline CDR1 is DFQATT and CDR2 is SNEGSKA (reference sequence). After removal of 1 base from V and 8 bases from J, the junction contained 5 bases not matched to a gene. This CDR3 comprises 14 residues. CDR3 in DNA: TGCAGTGCTAGAGGGACAGGAGAAGATTCACCCCTCCACTTT. As protein: CSARGTGEDSPLHF.

The sample holds many counts of this clonotype. The genes are TRBV19 and TRBJ1-5, with TRBD1 matching 9 bases. Germline assignment: CDR1 LNHDA and CDR2 SQIVND (reference sequence). The V segment lost 5 bases and the J segment 4 bases; nucleotides outside the gene matches: 6. This CDR3 is 15 amino acids long. CDR3 DNA: TGTGCCAGTAGTCCAAGGACAGGGGAGAATCAGCCCCAGCATTTT. The encoded protein is CASSPRTGENQPQHF. Complete variable domain (other parts from reference TRBV19 and TRBJ1-5): DGGITQSPKYLFRKEGQNVTLSCEQNLNHDAMYWYRQDPGQGLRLIYYSQIVNDFQKGDIAEGYSVSREKKESFPLTVTSAQKNPTAFYLCASSPRTGENQPQHFGDGTRLSIL.

The chain is built from TRBV10-1 and TRBJ2-2, with D unclear. CDR1 is WNHNN and CDR2 is SYGVQD in the germline V gene (reference sequence). The CDR3 runs 13 residues. The V and J ends lost 1 base and 5 bases respectively, with 5 bases between them. In DNA, the CDR3 is TGCGCCAGCAGTGAGTACGGTACCGGGGAGCTGTTTTTT. Its translation is CASSEYGTGELFF.

This clonotype was observed at least ten times. The chain has TRBV28 and TRBJ2-4; 11 bases align to TRBD1. This CDR3 is 15 amino acids long. Germline lookup yields CDR1 MDHEN and CDR2 SYDVKM. The trim removed 6 bases at V and 6 bases at J, leaving 7 bases unmatched. The CDR3 DNA sequence: TGTGCCAGCAGCTGGACAGGGGGCTCTGGAAACATTCAGTACTTC. It specifies CASSWTGGSGNIQYF.

This clonotype was seen ten or more times. The chain links TRBV7-9 to TRBJ2-7; D is possibly TRBD1 (6 bases). This CDR3 spans 14 amino acids. The germline gives CDR1 SEHNR, CDR2 FQNEAQ (reference sequence). V dropped 3 bases and J dropped 6 bases, with 15 bases sitting between them. The CDR3: CASSLVGTPVEQYF. CDR3 coding DNA: TGTGCCAGCAGCTTGGTGGGGACACCTGTCGAGCAGTACTTC.

In its sample, this clonotype was seen many times. The V gene is TRBV27, the J gene TRBJ2-7; D is unresolved. Germline loops: CDR1 MNHEY, CDR2 SMNVEV (reference sequence). The CDR3 covers 15 residues. V was trimmed by 5 bases and J by 7 bases, leaving 21 bases between them. The CDR3 is CASSPQGRYYGEQYF. As DNA, the CDR3 is TGTGCCAGCAGTCCCCAAGGGCGATACTATGGGGAGCAGTACTTC.

V is TRBV5-1 and J is TRBJ2-1; TRBD1 matches at 9 bases. J lost 8 bases, V lost 0 bases, and 9 bases had no gene match. This CDR3 spans 16 amino acids. The germline V gene encodes CDR1 SGHRS and CDR2 YFSETQ. The DNA of the CDR3 is TGCGCCAGCAGCTTGGCGTGGGACAGGGAAAGGGATGAGCAGTTCTTC. It is translated as CASSLAWDRERDEQFF. Using reference TRBV5-1 and TRBJ2-1 for the parts outside the CDR3, the full variable domain is KAGVTQTPRYLIKTRGQQVTLSCSPISGHRSVSWYQQTPGQGLQFLFEYFSETQRNKGNFPGRFSGRQFSNSRSEMNVSTLELGDSALYLCASSLAWDRERDEQFFGPGTRLTVL.

This clonotype was picked up many times. This sequence joins TRBV27 and TRBJ1-1, with 9 positions matching TRBD1. From germline, CDR1 is MNHEY and CDR2 SMNVEV (reference sequence). Trimming cost V 6 bases and J 6 bases; bases outside gene matches: 14. The CDR3 is 16 residues long. The CDR3 DNA sequence: TGTGCCAGCAGCACCTCGGGACAGGGATTTGGCGCTGAAGCTTTCTTT. This encodes CASSTSGQGFGAEAFF.

This clonotype appeared many times. The rearrangement links TRBV12-3 or TRBV12-4 to TRBJ2-4; 9 nucleotides agree with TRBD2. V shed 3 bases, J shed 7 bases, and the junction held 4 bases outside the gene matches. The CDR3 is 14 amino acids. For the CDR3, the DNA is TGTGCCAGCAGTTTGTTTGCGGGGGGGAACATTCAGTACTTC. It yields the protein CASSLFAGGNIQYF.

This clonotype was recorded many times. This chain uses TRBV20-1 with TRBJ2-7; TRBD2 agrees at 10 bases. Germline CDR1 and CDR2: DFQATT and SNEGSKA (reference sequence). The V and J ends lost 1 base and 3 bases, in that order; junction bases with no gene match: 3. This CDR3 is built from 14 residues. The DNA for the CDR3 is TGCAGTGCTAGAGTACCTAGCGGGAGCTACGAGCAGTACTTC. As protein: CSARVPSGSYEQYF.

The chain has TRBV7-2 and TRBJ1-2; possible D gene TRBD1, 5 bases. With 3 bases removed from V and 4 bases from J, the gap between germline ends came to 12 bases. Germline-derived CDR1 and CDR2 are SGHTA and FQGNSA. This CDR3 region has 14 residues. CDR3 sequence: CASSFHGGPYGYTF. The CDR3 coding sequence is TGTGCCAGCAGCTTCCACGGGGGTCCCTATGGCTACACCTTC. Combining the CDR3 with reference TRBV7-2 and TRBJ1-2 gives the whole variable domain GAGVSQSPSNKVTEKGKDVELRCDPISGHTALYWYRQSLGQGLEFLIYFQGNSAPDKSGLPSDRFSAERTGGSVSTLTIQRTQQEDSAVYLCASSFHGGPYGYTFGSGTRLTVV.

This clonotype was seen ten or more times. The chain joins TRBV30 to TRBJ1-1; D unresolved. The V end was cut by 0 bases, the J end by 6 bases, with 11 bases between. Germline V CDR1 and CDR2: GTSNPN, SVGIG (reference sequence). The length of the CDR3 is 13 residues. CDR3 bases: TGTGCCTGGAGTGTCCGGGAGTGGTCTGAAGCTTTCTTT. It specifies CAWSVREWSEAFF.

This clonotype was counted many times. The chain joins TRBV3-1 to TRBJ2-5, with D perhaps TRBD1 (6 bases). Germline CDR1 LGHDT, CDR2 YNNKEL (reference sequence). Trimming shortened V by 0 bases and J by 2 bases, and 10 bases separated the two germline ends. CDR3 length equals 15 residues. The CDR3 coding sequence is TGTGCCAGCAGCCAAGATTGGCAGGGGCAAGAGACCCAGTACTTC. Translation: CASSQDWQGQETQYF.

This clonotype was counted many times. This rearrangement joins TRBV24-1 to TRBJ2-1; TRBD1 agrees at 7 bases. Germline-derived CDR1 and CDR2 are KGHDR and SFDVKD. The V segment lost 4 bases and the J segment 6 bases; nucleotides outside the gene matches: 8. The CDR3 runs to 15 residues. CDR3 residues: CATSDPGTVGNEQFF. The CDR3 bases are TGTGCCACCAGTGACCCCGGGACAGTCGGCAATGAGCAGTTCTTC.